One and the same sample provided the 23 T cell receptor beta chains below, sequenced in a study of radiotherapy plus CTLA-4 blockade in lung cancer (dated by TCRdb to about 2018). The library was built by means of the immunoSEQ multiplex PCR assay. TCRdb mirrors the immuneACCESS table, restricted to in-frame sequences. Some clones are absent from its copies; in checked studies, under half trace to an unresolved V gene, and the reason for the others is unknown. For this sample the table gives tens of thousands of clones, of which 75% were detected only once. Around 9.6% of the sample goes to the ten largest clones. This sample comprised peripheral blood, obtained from a patient treated with radiotherapy plus ipilimumab. The receptor set was obtained from a human donor with non-small cell lung cancer who had stable disease on radiotherapy plus ipilimumab.

This clone was found once. The chain combines TRBV4-1 with TRBJ1-4; no reliable D call. Germline V lookup: CDR1 MGHRA, CDR2 YSYEKL. The CDR3 extends over 13 amino acids. Trimming removed 1 base at V and 12 bases at J, with 12 bases between. The CDR3 loop is CASSQVLPPELFF. The CDR3 DNA is TGCGCCAGCAGCCAAGTGCTCCCCCCGGAACTGTTTTTT.

A few counts support this clone. The CDR3 DNA is TGTGCCAGCAGCGCCCCCCCAGGTAACAATGAGCAGTTCTTC. This gives the protein CASSAPPGNNEQFF. The chain uses TRBV9 and TRBJ2-1; no clear D. Germline V lookup: CDR1 SGDLS, CDR2 YYNGEE. This CDR3 is 14 amino acids long. V was trimmed by 3 bases and J by 5 bases, leaving 12 bases between them.

The CDR3 DNA reads as TGTGCCAGCAGCTTAGGGCCGCGGGCCCAAGCTTTCTTT. It translates to CASSLGPRAQAFF. This chain connects TRBV5-5 to TRBJ1-1; D remains unclear. Germline loops: CDR1 SGHKS, CDR2 YYEKEE (reference sequence). Trimming cost V 2 bases and J 9 bases, with 14 bases left between them. The CDR3 is 13 amino acids.

The rearrangement joins TRBV5-6 to TRBJ1-1; TRBD1 might be the D (5 bases). The CDR3 consists of 15 residues. Deletions cut 2 bases from V and 4 bases from J, with 15 bases between. CDR1 and CDR2 from the germline V gene are SGHDT and YYEEEE. CDR3 sequence reads: CASSFGTGEGTEAFF. In DNA, the CDR3 is TGTGCCAGCAGCTTTGGGACGGGGGAGGGCACTGAAGCTTTCTTT.

The genes are TRBV6-6 and TRBJ2-7; 10 bases are shared with TRBD1. Trimming at V came to 4 bases and at J to 6 bases, leaving 12 bases not matched to a gene. The CDR3 covers 16 residues. Germline V gene data show CDR1 as MNHNY and CDR2 as SVGAGI (reference sequence). The CDR3 reads CASSSLTGGLSGEQYF. DNA of the CDR3: TGTGCCAGCAGTTCTTTGACAGGGGGCCTTTCCGGCGAGCAGTACTTC.

The chain recombines TRBV11-1 with TRBJ1-1, with TRBD1 matching 7 bases. V was clipped by 3 bases and J by 1 base; unmatched bases: 5. The CDR3 is 15 amino acids. CDR1 is SGHAT, CDR2 FQDESV, per germline (reference sequence). CDR3: CASSFTTGSNTEAFF. The CDR3 nucleotides are TGTGCCAGCAGCTTTACGACAGGGTCGAACACTGAAGCTTTCTTT.

Concerning this clone: One junction end does not reproduce the germline sequence, and a read error may be involved. J is TRBJ1-6 and V is TRBV27; D unresolved. The CDR3 totals 15 residues. Germline V gene sequence: CDR1 MNHEY, CDR2 SMNVEV (reference sequence). DNA of the CDR3: TGTGCCAGCAGCCTGGGCGCAGCCTTCAATTCACCCCACCTCTTT. It yields the protein CASSLGAAFNSPHLF.

V usage is TRBV9 and J usage is TRBJ2-3; no definite D call. Germline values: CDR1 SGDLS, CDR2 YYNGEE. Trimming pared 0 bases from V and 4 bases from J, leaving 6 bases between. CDR3 length: 13 residues. The CDR3 nucleotides read TGTGCCAGCAGCGTAGGGCCCCCAGATACGCAGTATTTT. Amino acid sequence: CASSVGPPDTQYF. Together with reference TRBV9 and TRBJ2-3, the CDR3 gives the full variable domain: DSGVTQTPKHLITATGQRVTLRCSPRSGDLSVYWYQQSLDQGLQFLIQYYNGEERAKGNILERFSAQQFPDLHSELNLSSLELGDSALYFCASSVGPPDTQYFGPGTRLTVL.

This sequence joins TRBV7-2 and TRBJ2-1; 9 bases agree with TRBD2. Germline trimming cut 4 bases from V and 6 bases from J; bases unmatched to any gene: 10. Germline-derived CDR1 and CDR2 are SGHTA and FQGNSA. The CDR3 spans 16 residues. CDR3 region: CASSSLAGRAANEQFF. CDR3 DNA: TGTGCCAGCAGCTCACTAGCGGGCCGGGCAGCCAATGAGCAGTTCTTC.

The rearrangement joins TRBV6-5 to TRBJ1-1; perhaps TRBD1 as D (5 bases). V was cut by 6 bases and J by 5 bases, with 16 bases left in between. In germline, CDR1 is MNHEY, CDR2 SVGAGI. CDR3 length equals 14 residues. CDR3 in amino acids: CASRRGGIETEAFF. The CDR3 DNA is TGTGCCAGCAGGCGGGGGGGGATTGAGACTGAAGCTTTCTTT.

This clone was recorded a few times. The DNA for the CDR3 is TGTGCCAGCTCGATAGGACAGCAGAATTCACCCCTCCACTTT. Translating it yields CASSIGQQNSPLHF. The chain carries TRBV7-2 and TRBJ1-6, with D perhaps TRBD1 (6 bases). Germline-derived CDR1 and CDR2 are SGHTA and FQGNSA. The CDR3 sequence is 14 residues long. V dropped 8 bases and J dropped 7 bases, with 15 bases sitting between them.

This chain connects TRBV19 to TRBJ2-3; 16 nucleotides line up with TRBD2. J was trimmed by 7 bases and V by 5 bases; bases with no gene match: 12. Germline V gene data show CDR1 as LNHDA and CDR2 as SQIVND (reference sequence). This CDR3 contains 18 residues. CDR3 residues: CASSESGTSGGGRHTQYF. As DNA, the CDR3 is TGTGCCAGTAGTGAGTCCGGGACTAGCGGGGGGGGCCGACATACGCAGTATTTT. Based on the CDR3 plus reference TRBV19 and TRBJ2-3, the full variable domain is DGGITQSPKYLFRKEGQNVTLSCEQNLNHDAMYWYRQDPGQGLRLIYYSQIVNDFQKGDIAEGYSVSREKKESFPLTVTSAQKNPTAFYLCASSESGTSGGGRHTQYFGPGTRLTVL.

The chain links TRBV6-1 to TRBJ2-2, with a weak D call TRBD2 (6 bases). The CDR3 is 15 residues long. Germline lookup yields CDR1 MNHNS and CDR2 SASEGT. V dropped 3 bases and J dropped 3 bases, with 11 bases sitting between them. This CDR3 is CASSDWRGYTGELFF. The CDR3, as DNA: TGTGCCAGCAGTGATTGGCGGGGTTACACCGGGGAGCTGTTTTTT.

V is TRBV18 and J is TRBJ2-3, with TRBD2 identical over 7 bases. Germline CDR1 reads KGHSH; CDR2 reads LQKENI. This CDR3 contains 14 residues. V gave up 3 bases and J gave up 10 bases; unmatched junction bases: 10. The CDR3 loop is CASSPGLTVVAQYF. The CDR3 bases are TGTGCCAGCTCACCGGGACTAACCGTGGTGGCGCAGTATTTT.

The rearrangement joins TRBV7-3 to TRBJ2-5; the match to TRBD1 covers 7 bases. The ends lost 5 bases at V and 5 bases at J; junction bases unmatched: 5. The CDR3 contains 13 residues. The germline CDR1 and CDR2 sequences are SGHTA and FQGTGA. The CDR3 DNA reads as TGTGCCAGCAGCAGGGGACAGCGGGAGACCCAGTACTTC. This sequence encodes CASSRGQRETQYF.

The V gene is TRBV4-2, the J gene TRBJ1-3, with a possible D match to TRBD1 (5 bases). The length of the CDR3 is 16 residues. From germline, CDR1 is LGHNA and CDR2 YNFKEQ. Trimming pared 2 bases from V and 7 bases from J, leaving 18 bases between. In DNA, the CDR3 is TGTGCCAGCAGCCAAAGATTCCTCGGGGAGGGGAACACCATATATTTT. Protein sequence: CASSQRFLGEGNTIYF.

This clone was detected once. The chain recombines TRBV9 with TRBJ1-3; D perhaps matches TRBD1 (5 bases). The CDR3 is 14 amino acids. V dropped 3 bases and J dropped 1 base, with 8 bases sitting between them. Germline V gene sequence: CDR1 SGDLS, CDR2 YYNGEE. CDR3 bases: TGTGCCAGCAGCGCCTCAGGGTCTGGAAACACCATATATTTT. Translation gives CASSASGSGNTIYF.

This clone was observed once. V gene TRBV7-3 combines with J gene TRBJ2-1; 7 bases fit TRBD2. This CDR3 has 17 residues. The germline gives CDR1 SGHTA, CDR2 FQGTGA. Trimming took 4 bases from V and 4 from J; bases not matched to a gene: 13. The CDR3 nucleotides read TGTGCCAGCAGCTCACTCGAGGGGAGCGGGGTATACAATGAGCAGTTCTTC. Translating gives CASSSLEGSGVYNEQFF.

This clone was observed at least ten times. The junction departs from germline at one end; a sequencing error may be responsible. The chain has TRBV30 and TRBJ1-1; 8 positions match TRBD1. CDR1 and CDR2 from the germline V gene are GTSNPN and SVGIG (reference sequence). The CDR3 covers 11 residues. The DNA of the CDR3 is TGTGCCTGGAGTTTAGGACAGGGCTTTCTCTTT. Translated, it gives CAWSLGQGFLF.

The chain uses TRBV19 and TRBJ1-5; 9 nucleotides line up with TRBD1. This CDR3 comprises 15 residues. V was pared by 3 bases and J by 0 bases, with 0 bases of the junction left unmatched. Germline values: CDR1 LNHDA, CDR2 SQIVND (reference sequence). The CDR3 is CASSMDRGSNQPQHF. DNA of the CDR3: TGTGCCAGTAGTATGGACAGGGGTAGCAATCAGCCCCAGCATTTT.

This clone appeared a single time. The chain recombines TRBV6-5 with TRBJ1-2, with D unclear. The CDR3 extends over 13 amino acids. Trimming cost V 8 bases and J 4 bases, with 14 bases left between them. Germline values: CDR1 MNHEY, CDR2 SVGAGI. This chain's CDR3 is CASPPPFGYGYTF. Written as DNA, the CDR3 is TGTGCCAGCCCCCCCCCATTCGGCTATGGCTACACCTTC.

V and J are TRBV7-2 and TRBJ2-7, with D possibly TRBD1 on 5 matching bases. V gave up 3 bases and J gave up 0 bases, with 18 bases separating them. Germline V gene sequence: CDR1 SGHTA, CDR2 FQGNSA. The CDR3 sequence is 17 residues long. The CDR3 spells CASSLGRQGRVSYEQYF. CDR3 coding DNA: TGTGCCAGCAGCTTGGGAAGGCAGGGCAGGGTCTCCTACGAGCAGTACTTC.

The CDR3 DNA sequence: TGTGCCATCAGGGACTCCGCGGGGGTAAACACTGAAGCTTTCTTT. It is translated as CAIRDSAGVNTEAFF. The chain recombines TRBV10-3 with TRBJ1-1; D may be TRBD1 (5 bases). V lost 6 bases and J lost 2, with 16 bases in between. The germline V gene has CDR1 ENHRY and CDR2 SYGVKD. The CDR3 spans 15 residues.